This entry features one T cell receptor beta chain sequence. Its antigen is undetermined. Other DNA variants within this sample encode the same CDR3. This sample stems from a study of cytomegalovirus exposure and HLA in healthy donors. Study-wide background: There were tens of millions of unique TCRs (from HLA-typed donors) in an early data release. Approximately 81% of 398 genotyped donors fell in the Caucasian-associated ancestry cluster.

Germline lookup yields CDR1 ENHRY and CDR2 SYGVKD. CDR3 length: 15 residues. V was trimmed by 2 bases and J by 6 bases, leaving 14 bases between them. Study outcomes and limitations: HLA alleles showed associations with some 17,000 TCR beta sequences in a later analysis, at a 0.05 false discovery rate.

The PCR contained 60 Vbeta and 13 Jbeta primers. Per the authors' pipeline: Later, an analysis found about 77 million unique TCR beta chains, and around 12 million of these were shared. Here immunoSEQ multiplex PCR was the method, and the copy in TCRdb shows in-frame clones only, minus some. The DNA gave D and trimming, while V, J and clone size come from that table. This table has roughly 140,000 clones, about 70% appearing once. The sample consisted of PBMCs. This chain joins TRBV10-3 and TRBJ2-1; D perhaps matches TRBD2 (5 bases). The TCR comes from a man in his fifties or sixties in good health and CMV-seronegative. In DNA form, the CDR3 reads TGTGCCATCAGTGAGACCCAGCGAGAGGGCAATGAGCAGTTCTTC. It translates to CAISETQREGNEQFF.